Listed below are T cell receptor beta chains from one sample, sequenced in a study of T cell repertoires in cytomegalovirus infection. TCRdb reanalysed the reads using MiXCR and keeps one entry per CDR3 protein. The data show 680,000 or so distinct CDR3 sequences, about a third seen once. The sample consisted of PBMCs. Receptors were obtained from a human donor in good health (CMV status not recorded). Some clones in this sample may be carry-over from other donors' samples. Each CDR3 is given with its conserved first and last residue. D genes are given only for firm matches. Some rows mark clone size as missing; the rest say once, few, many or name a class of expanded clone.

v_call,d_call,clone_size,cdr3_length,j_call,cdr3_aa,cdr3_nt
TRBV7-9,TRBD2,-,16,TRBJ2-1,CASSLMSSSGSNEQFF,TGTGCCAGCAGCCTTATGAGTTCTAGCGGGAGCAATGAGCAGTTCTTC
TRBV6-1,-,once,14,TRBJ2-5,CASSHPQGRETQYF,TGTGCCAGCAGTCACCCCCAGGGACGGGAGACCCAGTACTTC
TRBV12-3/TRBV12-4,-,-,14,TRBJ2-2,CASSLGTNAGELFF,TGTGCCAGCAGTTTAGGGACGAACGCCGGGGAGCTGTTTTTT
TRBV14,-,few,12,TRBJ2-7,CASSQDWYEQYF,TGTGCCAGCAGCCAAGATTGGTACGAGCAGTACTTC
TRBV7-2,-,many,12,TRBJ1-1,CASSFSRAEAFF,TGTGCCAGCAGCTTTAGTCGGGCTGAAGCTTTCTTT
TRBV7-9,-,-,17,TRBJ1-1,CASSLAHGIAVNTEAFF,TGTGCCAGCAGCTTAGCCCACGGAATAGCGGTGAACACTGAAGCTTTCTTT
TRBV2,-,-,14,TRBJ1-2,CASGERPGHYGYTF,TGTGCCAGCGGGGAACGCCCGGGGCACTATGGCTACACCTTC
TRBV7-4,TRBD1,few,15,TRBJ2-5,CASSLGGQGAETQYF,TGTGCCAGCAGCTTAGGGGGACAGGGGGCGGAGACCCAGTACTTC
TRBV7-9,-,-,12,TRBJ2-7,CASSPDQGEQYF,TGTGCCAGCAGTCCTGACCAGGGCGAGCAGTACTTC
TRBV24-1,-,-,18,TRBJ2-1,CATSDSIRTAPIYNEQFF,TGTGCCACCAGTGATTCGATCCGGACAGCCCCTATCTACAATGAGCAGTTCTTC
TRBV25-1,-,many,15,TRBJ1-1,CASSEGQAQHTEAFF,TGTGCCAGCAGTGAGGGGCAGGCCCAACACACTGAAGCTTTCTTT
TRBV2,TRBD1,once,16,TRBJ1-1,CASSPPPDRLNTEAFF,TGTGCCAGCAGTCCTCCTCCGGACAGGTTGAACACTGAAGCTTTCTTT
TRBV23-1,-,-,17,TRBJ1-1,CASSQSGGLAMNTEAFF,TGCGCCAGCAGTCAATCGGGGGGGTTGGCCATGAACACTGAAGCTTTCTTT
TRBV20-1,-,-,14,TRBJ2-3,CSARDGASTDTQYF,TGCAGTGCTAGAGACGGCGCCTCGACAGATACGCAGTATTTT
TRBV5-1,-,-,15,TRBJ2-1,CASSLVGGGLNEQFF,TGCGCCAGCAGCTTGGTGGGGGGGGGCTTGAATGAGCAGTTCTTC
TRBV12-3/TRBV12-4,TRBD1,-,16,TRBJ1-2,CASSLSGTGAEYGYTF,TGTGCCAGCAGTTTATCGGGGACAGGGGCAGAATATGGCTACACCTTC
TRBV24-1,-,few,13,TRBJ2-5,CATRKQGSETQYF,TGTGCCACCAGAAAACAGGGTTCGGAGACCCAGTACTTC
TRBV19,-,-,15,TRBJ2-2,CASSIMGRNTGELFF,TGTGCCAGTAGTATAATGGGCAGAAACACCGGGGAGCTGTTTTTT
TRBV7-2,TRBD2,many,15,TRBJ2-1,CASSSGSGASNEQFF,TGTGCCAGCAGCTCAGGAAGCGGGGCGAGCAATGAGCAGTTCTTC
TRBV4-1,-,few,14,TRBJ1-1,CASSQDWGHLPSFF,TGCGCCAGCAGCCAAGATTGGGGGCATCTTCCTTCTTTCTTT
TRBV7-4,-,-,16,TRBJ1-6,CASTVSRGTLNSPLHF,TGTGCCAGCACTGTGTCCCGGGGGACGTTGAATTCACCCCTCCACTTT
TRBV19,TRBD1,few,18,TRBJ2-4,CASSPGQTLLIAKNIQYF,TGTGCCAGTAGTCCGGGACAGACGCTACTAATAGCCAAAAACATTCAGTACTTC
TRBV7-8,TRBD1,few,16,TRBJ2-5,CASSLGTGIGEETQYF,TGTGCCAGCAGCCTTGGGACAGGGATAGGGGAAGAGACCCAGTACTTC
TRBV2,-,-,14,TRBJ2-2,CASSVHTNTGELFF,TGTGCCAGCAGTGTTCACACGAACACCGGGGAGCTGTTTTTT
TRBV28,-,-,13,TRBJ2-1,CASSPPDSNEQFF,TGTGCCAGCAGTCCACCCGACAGCAATGAGCAGTTCTTC
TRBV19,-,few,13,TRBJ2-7,CASSIVRGREQYF,TGTGCCAGTAGTATTGTCAGGGGCCGCGAGCAGTACTTC
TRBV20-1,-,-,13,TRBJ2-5,CSASLVAVVAQYF,TGCAGTGCTAGTTTGGTCGCCGTCGTGGCCCAGTACTTC
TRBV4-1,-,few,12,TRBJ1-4,CASSHLNEKLFF,TGCGCCAGCAGCCATTTGAATGAAAAACTGTTTTTT
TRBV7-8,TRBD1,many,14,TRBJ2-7,CASSPTGVTYEQYF,TGTGCCAGCAGCCCCACAGGGGTAACCTACGAGCAGTACTTC
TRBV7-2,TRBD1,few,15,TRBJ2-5,CASMPGQGFRETQYF,TGTGCCAGCATGCCGGGACAGGGTTTTAGAGAGACCCAGTACTTC
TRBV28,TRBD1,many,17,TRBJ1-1,CASSNRDRGSAFTEAFF,TGTGCCAGCAGCAACCGGGACAGGGGGTCCGCATTCACTGAAGCTTTCTTT
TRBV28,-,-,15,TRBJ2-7,CASMGDRDPQYEQYF,TGTGCCAGCATGGGTGACCGGGACCCCCAATACGAGCAGTACTTC
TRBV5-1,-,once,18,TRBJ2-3,CASSLGIHPTTSTDTQYF,TGCGCCAGCAGCTTGGGAATACACCCTACTACTAGCACAGATACGCAGTATTTT
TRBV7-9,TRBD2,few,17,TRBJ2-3,CASSRITSGGITDTQYF,TGTGCCAGCAGCCGAATTACTAGCGGGGGGATTACAGATACGCAGTATTTT
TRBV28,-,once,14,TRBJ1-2,CAIRYVGDDYGYTF,TGTGCCATCAGATACGTAGGGGACGACTATGGCTACACCTTC
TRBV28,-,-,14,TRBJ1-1,CASSARLANTEAFF,TGTGCCAGCAGCGCCCGCCTTGCGAACACTGAAGCTTTCTTT
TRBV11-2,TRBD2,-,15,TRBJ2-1,CASSLYTGTTNEQFF,TGTGCCAGCAGCTTGTACACCGGGACTACCAATGAGCAGTTCTTC
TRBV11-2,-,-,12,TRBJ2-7,CASSSVYGEQYF,TGTGCCAGCAGCTCAGTCTACGGGGAGCAGTACTTC
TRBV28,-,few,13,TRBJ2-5,CASSPFTRETQYF,TGTGCCAGCAGTCCTTTCACTCGGGAGACCCAGTACTTC
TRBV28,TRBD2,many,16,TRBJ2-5,CASSLWASGPQETQYF,TGTGCCAGCAGTTTATGGGCTAGCGGGCCCCAAGAGACCCAGTACTTC
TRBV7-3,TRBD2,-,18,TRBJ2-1,CASSPRLAGGLRDNEQFF,TGTGCCAGCAGCCCTAGACTAGCGGGGGGCCTCCGCGACAATGAGCAGTTCTTC
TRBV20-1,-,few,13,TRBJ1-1,CSAKAQLGSGAFF,TGCAGTGCTAAAGCCCAATTGGGGTCGGGAGCTTTCTTT
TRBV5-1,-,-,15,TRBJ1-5,CASSLADDWNQPQHF,TGCGCCAGCAGCTTGGCCGACGACTGGAATCAGCCCCAGCATTTT